This T cell receptor beta chain was identified during a study of T cells in Graves' hyperthyroidism and ophthalmopathy. Overall study results and limits: From stable hyperthyroidism, ophthalmopathy was set apart by a 13 V-J model. Most expanded thyroid clonotypes above 0.001 recurred in blood.

It was uncontrolled infection, other autoimmune disease, pregnancy or lactation that excluded patients. Orbital computed tomography, thyroid ultrasound, serum thyroxine and TRAb, and clinical symptoms together informed the diagnoses. As concerns this clonotype: Its antigen remains unidentified.

Looked up from germline, CDR1 is SEHNR and CDR2 is FQNEAQ (reference sequence). CDR3 length equals 15 residues. The V gene lost 2 bases and the J gene lost 2 bases, with 13 bases spanning the gap. The CDR3 regions of TCR beta were amplified from RNA transcripts. Primed by the HTBI set, a first-round RT-PCR was run on the TCR CDR3. TCRdb ran MiXCR on the multiplex PCR reads and lists one entry per CDR3 protein. The top ten hold approximately 7.2% of the sample, which has about 700,000 distinct CDR3 sequences, about 45% seen once. The sequenced sample was peripheral blood or thyroid tissue (not recorded which). This receptor was taken from an adult man with Graves' disease, either hyperthyroidism or ophthalmopathy (not recorded which). The chain uses TRBV7-9 and TRBJ2-7; D unclear. The CDR3 DNA is TGTGCCAGCAGCTTACCCCCTCCTGGAGCCTACGAGCAGTACTTC. This encodes CASSLPPPGAYEQYF.